The clone carrying this TCR beta chain was seen just once. Germline V lookup: CDR1 LGHNT, CDR2 FRNRAP. J was trimmed by 1 base and V by 4 bases; bases with no gene match: 15. The CDR3 extends over 19 amino acids. The sample belongs to a study of cytomegalovirus exposure and HLA in healthy donors. In the PCR, 60 Vbeta and 13 Jbeta primers were used. TCRdb's copy holds only in-frame clones and misses some; the assay was immunoSEQ multiplex PCR. The table lists roughly 240,000 clones, roughly 82% of them singletons, with 5% to 6% in the top ten. The chain joins TRBV12-5 to TRBJ1-5; 8 bases fit TRBD1. Sequenced input: PBMCs. This TCR was sampled from a middle-aged woman in good health and CMV-seropositive. CDR3 DNA sequence: TGTGCTAGTGGTTATGTTGGCAGGGGGCTTTCAATGAGCAATCAGCCCCAGCATTTT. Residues: CASGYVGRGLSMSNQPQHF.